This T cell receptor beta chain was profiled in a study of response to subunit inactivated influenza vaccine. Overall study results and limits: T cells newly recruited by each seasonal influenza vaccination are few, the authors suggested.

The CDR3 extends over 15 amino acids. From germline, CDR1 is MNHEY and CDR2 SMNVEV (reference sequence). The J segment lost 8 bases and the V segment lost 6 bases, leaving 12 bases of the junction unmatched. Details on this clonotype: The antigen is not known.

Using its own MiXCR run on the RT-PCR reads, TCRdb lists one record per CDR3 protein. The repertoire holds roughly 780,000 distinct CDR3 sequences, with 18% as singletons. Sequencing used PBMCs from blood, obtained roughly 5 days after vaccination. This sequence originates from a man in his fifties or sixties who received an inactivated influenza vaccine. This chain joins TRBV27 and TRBJ2-1, with 8 bases identical to TRBD2. The CDR3 here is CASRPNLGRAYEQFF. The CDR3 nucleotides read TGTGCCAGCAGACCGAATCTCGGGAGGGCCTATGAGCAGTTCTTC.